This T cell receptor beta chain derives from a study of shared clonotypes between healthy human individuals. Sequencing was performed with immunoSEQ multiplex PCR; in TCRdb, only in-frame clones are kept and a portion is missing. The sample includes some 2,400,000 clones, 95% of them seen just once. Nashville, Tennessee was home to all donors, each a Caucasian adult. Notes on this clone: The target antigen is unknown.

Whole-study findings and limits: The study found lower generation probabilities in non-shared clonotypes than in those shared by all four donors.

The sequence was obtained from a man younger than 30 in good health. What was sequenced was naive CD4+ T cells sorted from blood. The subset is: CD45RA+ positively selected.

The CDR3, as DNA: TGCGCCAGCAGCCAAGAATTGACAGGGGAAATCTACGAGCAGTACTTC. This sequence encodes CASSQELTGEIYEQYF. The chain has TRBV4-1 and TRBJ2-5; 8 bases line up with TRBD1. The J call may be incorrect, as the DNA end agrees better with TRBJ2-7. Germline-derived CDR1 and CDR2 are MGHRA and YSYEKL. The CDR3 sequence is 16 residues long.